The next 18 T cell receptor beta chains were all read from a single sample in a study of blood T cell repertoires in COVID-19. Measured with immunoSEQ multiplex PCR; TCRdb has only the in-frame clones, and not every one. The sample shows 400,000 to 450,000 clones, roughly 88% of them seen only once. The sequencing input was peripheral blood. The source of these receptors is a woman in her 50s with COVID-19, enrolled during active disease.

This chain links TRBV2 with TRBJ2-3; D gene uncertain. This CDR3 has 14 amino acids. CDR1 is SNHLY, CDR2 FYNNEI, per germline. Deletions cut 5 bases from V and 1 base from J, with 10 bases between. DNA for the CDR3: TGTGCCAGCAGTCGACTGGGTCGCACAGATACGCAGTATTTT. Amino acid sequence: CASSRLGRTDTQYF.

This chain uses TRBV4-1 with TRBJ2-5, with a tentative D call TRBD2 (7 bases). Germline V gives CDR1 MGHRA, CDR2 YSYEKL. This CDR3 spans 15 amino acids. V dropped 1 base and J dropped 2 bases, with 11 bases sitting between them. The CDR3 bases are TGCGCCAGCAGCCAAGCGGGGGGCCCACAAGAGACCCAGTACTTC. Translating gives CASSQAGGPQETQYF.

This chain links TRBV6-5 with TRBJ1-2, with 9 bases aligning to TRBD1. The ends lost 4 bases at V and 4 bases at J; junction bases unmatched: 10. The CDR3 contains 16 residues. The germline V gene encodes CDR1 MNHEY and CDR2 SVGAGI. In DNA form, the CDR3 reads TGTGCCAGCAGTTCTCTGGGACAGGGTGCTTCCTATGGCTACACCTTC. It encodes CASSSLGQGASYGYTF.

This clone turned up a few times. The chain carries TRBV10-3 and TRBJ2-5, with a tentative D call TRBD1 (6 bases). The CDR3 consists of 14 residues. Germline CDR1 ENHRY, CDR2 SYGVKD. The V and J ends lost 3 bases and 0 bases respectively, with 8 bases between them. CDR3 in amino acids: CAISEGQYQETQYF. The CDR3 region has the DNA TGTGCCATCAGTGAAGGACAGTACCAAGAGACCCAGTACTTC.

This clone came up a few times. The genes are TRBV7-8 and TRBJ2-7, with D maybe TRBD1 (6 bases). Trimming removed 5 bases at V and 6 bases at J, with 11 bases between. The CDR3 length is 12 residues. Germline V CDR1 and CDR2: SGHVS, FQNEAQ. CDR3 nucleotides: TGTGCCAGCAGCCGATCAGGGGTCGAGCAGTACTTC. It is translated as CASSRSGVEQYF.

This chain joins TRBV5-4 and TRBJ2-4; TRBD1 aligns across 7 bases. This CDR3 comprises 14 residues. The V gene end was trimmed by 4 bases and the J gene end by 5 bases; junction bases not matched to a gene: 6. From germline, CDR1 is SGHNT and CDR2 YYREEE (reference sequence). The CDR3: CASSRQGLENIQYF. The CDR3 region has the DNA TGTGCCAGCAGCCGACAGGGTTTGGAAAACATTCAGTACTTC. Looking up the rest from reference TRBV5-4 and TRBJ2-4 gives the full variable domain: ETGVTQSPTHLIKTRGQQVTLRCSSQSGHNTVSWYQQALGQGPQFIFQYYREEENGRGNFPPRFSGLQFPNYSSELNVNALELDDSALYLCASSRQGLENIQYFGAGTRLSVL.

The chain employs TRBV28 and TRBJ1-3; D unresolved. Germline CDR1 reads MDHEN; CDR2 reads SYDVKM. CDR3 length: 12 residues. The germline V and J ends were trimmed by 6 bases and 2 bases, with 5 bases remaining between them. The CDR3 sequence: CASSLTGNTIYF. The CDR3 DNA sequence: TGTGCCAGCAGCCTTACTGGAAACACCATATATTTT.

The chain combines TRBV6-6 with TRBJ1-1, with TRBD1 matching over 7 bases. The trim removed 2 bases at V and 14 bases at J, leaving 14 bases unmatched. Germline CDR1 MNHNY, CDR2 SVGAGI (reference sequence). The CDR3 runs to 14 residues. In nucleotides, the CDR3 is TGTGCCAGCAGTTACACGAACTACAGGGGTGAACGATTCTTT. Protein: CASSYTNYRGERFF.

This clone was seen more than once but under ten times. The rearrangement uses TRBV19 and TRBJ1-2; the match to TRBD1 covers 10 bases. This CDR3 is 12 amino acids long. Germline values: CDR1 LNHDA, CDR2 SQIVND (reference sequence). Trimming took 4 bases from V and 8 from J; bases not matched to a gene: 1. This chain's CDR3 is CASSRDRGGYTF. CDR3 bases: TGTGCCAGTAGTAGGGACAGGGGCGGCTACACCTTC.

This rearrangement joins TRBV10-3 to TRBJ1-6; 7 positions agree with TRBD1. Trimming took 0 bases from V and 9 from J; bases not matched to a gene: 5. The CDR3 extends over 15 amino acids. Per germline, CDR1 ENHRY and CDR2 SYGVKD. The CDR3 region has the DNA TGTGCCATCAGTGAGTCGAACAGGGGTCGTTCACCCCTCCACTTT. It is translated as CAISESNRGRSPLHF.

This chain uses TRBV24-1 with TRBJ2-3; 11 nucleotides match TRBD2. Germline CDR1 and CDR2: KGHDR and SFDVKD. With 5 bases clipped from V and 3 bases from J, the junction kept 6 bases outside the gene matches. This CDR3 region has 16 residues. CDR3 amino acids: CATSGPTSGETDTQYF. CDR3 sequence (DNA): TGTGCCACCAGTGGCCCGACTAGCGGGGAGACAGATACGCAGTATTTT.

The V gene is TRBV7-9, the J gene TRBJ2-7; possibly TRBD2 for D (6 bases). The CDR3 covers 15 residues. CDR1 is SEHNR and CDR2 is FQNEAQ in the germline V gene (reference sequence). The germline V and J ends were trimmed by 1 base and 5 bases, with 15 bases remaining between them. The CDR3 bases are TGTGCCAGCAGCTTAGAGGAGTCAGGGAGGAACGAGCAGTACTTC. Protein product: CASSLEESGRNEQYF. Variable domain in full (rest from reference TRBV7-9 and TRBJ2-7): DTGVSQNPRHKITKRGQNVTFRCDPISEHNRLYWYRQTLGQGPEFLTYFQNEAQLEKSRLLSDRFSAERPKGSFSTLEIQRTEQGDSAMYLCASSLEESGRNEQYFGPGTRLTVT.

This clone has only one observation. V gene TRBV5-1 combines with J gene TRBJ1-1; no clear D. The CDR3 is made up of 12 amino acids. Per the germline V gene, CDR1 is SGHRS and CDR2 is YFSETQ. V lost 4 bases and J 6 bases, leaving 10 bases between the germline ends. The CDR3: CASSGPAPEAFF. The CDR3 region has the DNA TGCGCCAGCAGCGGGCCGGCCCCTGAAGCTTTCTTT. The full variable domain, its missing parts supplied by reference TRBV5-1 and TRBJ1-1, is KAGVTQTPRYLIKTRGQQVTLSCSPISGHRSVSWYQQTPGQGLQFLFEYFSETQRNKGNFPGRFSGRQFSNSRSEMNVSTLELGDSALYLCASSGPAPEAFFGQGTRLTVV.

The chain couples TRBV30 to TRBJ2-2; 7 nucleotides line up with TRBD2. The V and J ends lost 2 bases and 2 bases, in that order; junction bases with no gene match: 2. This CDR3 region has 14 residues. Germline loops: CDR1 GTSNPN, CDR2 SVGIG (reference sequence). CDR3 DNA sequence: TGTGCCTGGAGTCGACTAGCCAACACCGGGGAGCTGTTTTTT. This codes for CAWSRLANTGELFF.

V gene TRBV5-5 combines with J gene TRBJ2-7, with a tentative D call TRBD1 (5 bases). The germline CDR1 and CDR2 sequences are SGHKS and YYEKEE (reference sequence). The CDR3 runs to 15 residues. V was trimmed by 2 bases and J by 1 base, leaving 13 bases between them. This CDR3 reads CASSFSGQESYEQYF. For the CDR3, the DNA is TGTGCCAGCAGCTTCTCAGGACAAGAATCCTACGAGCAGTACTTC.

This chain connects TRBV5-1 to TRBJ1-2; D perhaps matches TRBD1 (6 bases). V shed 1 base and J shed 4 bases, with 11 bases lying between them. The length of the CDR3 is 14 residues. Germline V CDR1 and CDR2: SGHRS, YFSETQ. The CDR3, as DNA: TGCGCCAGCAGCTTGACAGGGTTAGTCTATGGCTACACCTTC. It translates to CASSLTGLVYGYTF.

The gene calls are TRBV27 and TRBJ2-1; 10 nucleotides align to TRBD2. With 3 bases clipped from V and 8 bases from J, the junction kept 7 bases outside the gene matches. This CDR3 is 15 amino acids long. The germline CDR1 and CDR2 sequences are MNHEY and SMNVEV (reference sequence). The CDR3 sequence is CASSLNQRGGHEQFF. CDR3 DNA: TGTGCCAGCAGTTTGAACCAGCGGGGGGGCCATGAGCAGTTCTTC.

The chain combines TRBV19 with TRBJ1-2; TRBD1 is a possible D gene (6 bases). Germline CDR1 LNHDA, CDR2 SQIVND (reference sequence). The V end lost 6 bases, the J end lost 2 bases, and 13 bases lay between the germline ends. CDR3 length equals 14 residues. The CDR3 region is CASSTQGPNYGYTF. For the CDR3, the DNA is TGTGCCAGTAGCACACAGGGCCCCAACTATGGCTACACCTTC.